The TCR beta chain described here comes from a study of cytomegalovirus exposure and HLA in healthy donors (dated by TCRdb to 2016 to 2017). Regarding the complete study: An earlier analysis of 587 of the donors reported approximately 280 Gb of sequence data and 117 million unique TCR beta sequences obtained from 180 million or so T cells. Five DR-DQ haplotypes were treated as single units for association and clustering because of strong linkage in the cohort. HLA typing included class I and class II loci at four-digit resolution. In a later genetic analysis, genome-wide SNP genotypes for about 65% of the roughly 700 donors were used, and that subset was treated as a discovery cohort. Rather than using new phenotypic data, the later analysis identified candidate immune exposures from TCR beta sequences and from how often those sequences occurred across donors. A separate validation cohort of 100 to 150 different subjects was used in addition to the roughly 640-subject first cohort. The T cell repertoires of about 700 subjects were profiled by immunosequencing and related to cytomegalovirus serostatus. The study aimed to test whether signatures of past pathogen exposure could be identified by cataloging public T cell receptors. To predict cytomegalovirus infection status, the study combined high-throughput TCR immunosequencing, statistical association of individual TCRs with disease status, and machine learning. All discovery cohort repertoires had been generated on a single sequencing platform. The number of typed donors differed by locus: about 620-630 for A, B, C, DRB1 and DQB1; 522 for DQA1; 606 for DPA1; and some 430 for DPB1. Donor age, sex, ethnicity and CMV serostatus were compiled alongside the repertoire data. To study patterns of TCR occurrence, a later analysis re-analyzed previously published TCR beta repertoires from several hundred donors and added high-resolution HLA genotyping. To decide whether each TCR beta V gene segment behaved as functional or pseudogenic, an earlier analysis of some 580 of the donors relied on high-throughput TCR beta sequencing. Of the roughly 410 genotyped donors, less than 85% were placed in the genetic ancestry cluster associated with self-reported Caucasian donors. Among about 400 genotyped donors of the cohort, an average of around 240,000 unique TCR beta nucleotide sequences was sequenced per donor, of which approximately 19% were non-productive. An early release covering some 640 HLA-typed donors comprised roughly 300 gigabases of sequencing data and tens of millions of unique TCR sequences.

A remark on this clone: There is no known antigen for this receptor. Base qualities were left out, and no much larger clone turns up one base away.

The full study reports these points: A later analysis reported that several top co-occurrence clusters appeared linked to parvovirus B19, influenza, CMV and Epstein-Barr virus. The only immune exposure information available for the cohort was CMV serostatus. A later genetic analysis associated a missense DCLRE1C variant with V-gene and J-gene trimming of TCR beta chains, and an independent cohort replicated the association. Linkage disequilibrium might explain the correlated functional status among segregating V segments, but an unknown experimental factor could not be ruled out. Because HLA typing was missing for some donors at each locus, association tests included only the typed subset. In both the original and validation cohorts, the classifier was reported to diagnose cytomegalovirus status with high specificity and sensitivity. In a later genetic analysis, fewer N-insertions in productive TCRs were reported among donors in an Asian-associated ancestry cluster than the roughly 670-donor mean. Most CMV-associated TCR beta chains appeared to be HLA-restricted in a later analysis, and the HLA associations seemed to be driven largely by CMV exposure. Because the 87-base-pair reads could not distinguish some IMGT-functional V segments, including TRBV6-2 and TRBV6-3, those segments were excluded. In this cohort, only TCR beta chains were sequenced, and detectable features were limited by the absence of alpha or paired-chain data. In a later analysis, 15,000 to 20,000 TCR beta sequences were associated with specific HLA alleles at a false discovery rate of 0.05. A cluster of highly shared sequence variants was judged likely to be a technical artifact of the sequencing pipeline. Broadly in line with IMGT annotations, most TCR beta V segments showed up in productive rearrangements about 87% or about 30% of the time in an earlier analysis of 587 of the donors. In a later analysis, TCR association rates were found to vary across HLA loci, with the most associated TCRs seen for DRB1 alleles and the fewest for HLA-C alleles. In the study, 164 TCR beta chains were listed as associated with cytomegalovirus. The presence/absence analyses assumed that sequencing depth was roughly uniform across donors, and that assumption may not be true. A later analysis found that HLA-associated TCR beta chains were more clonally expanded and had lower generation probabilities than equally common non-associated chains. A further reported finding was that TCR beta sequences accurately predicted the HLA-A and HLA-B alleles for most subjects in the first cohort. Most TCR sequences were observed very rarely across donors, whereas some public TCRs were present in many individuals. A few of the identified cytomegalovirus-associated TCR beta chains were confirmed in vitro to be specific for cytomegalovirus antigens. The authors suggested that the approach could potentially be extended to other disease states and immunological phenotypes. Because counts were too low, approximately 18 rarely observed V segments, including chromosome 9 orphons, were excluded from the earlier analysis of around 640 of the donors. When HLA alleles, especially DR and DQ, strongly co-occurred, attributing TCR associations to individual alleles was difficult.

The cohort comprised 666 healthy bone marrow donors. All cohort members were sampled while nominally healthy, although unrecorded immune exposures were likely present. The donor tested CMV seronegative, placing the donor among the 350 to 400 seronegative members of the cohort. Each donor provided a peripheral blood sample, and peripheral blood mononuclear cells were used for TCR beta sequencing. The Qiagen DNeasy Blood Extraction Kit was used to extract genomic DNA from the blood cell samples. The method was the immunoSEQ multiplex PCR assay. A mixture of 60 forward primers for TCR Vbeta segments and 13 reverse primers for TCR Jbeta segments was used in the multiplex PCR. The CDR3 region of rearranged TCR beta genes was amplified from genomic DNA by a multiplex PCR assay. On the Illumina HiSeq System, the amplified TCR beta libraries were sequenced as 87-base-pair reads. Processing in the source paper ran as follows. A later analysis counted tens of millions of unique TCR beta chains across the 666 repertoires, and some 11 million of these chains were shared by at least two donors. A nearest-neighbor algorithm error-corrected the raw reads and collapsed the reads into unique sequences, merging closely related sequences to remove PCR and sequencing errors. Alignment of CDR3 sequences to IMGT reference sequences was used to assign V, D and J gene segments. Each retained sequence needed at least a six-nucleotide match to both a V gene segment and a J gene segment. Rearrangements were called productive when the CDR3 lacked stop codons and stayed in frame with V and J; all others were non-productive. CDR3 was defined according to IMGT convention as the region running from the second conserved V-encoded cysteine to the conserved J-encoded phenylalanine. The earlier analysis of 500 to 600 of the donors excluded sequences that lacked an unambiguous match to a single V gene segment. In an earlier analysis of approximately 500 of the donors, a V segment was called functional when productive rearrangements were above 56.7%, and segregating when the standard deviation between donors exceeded 5%. To diagnose cytomegalovirus status from the catalog of TCR beta chain sequences, a statistical classification framework was built. In a later analysis, V and J genes were assigned by comparing TCR nucleotide sequences against IMGT/GENE-DB human TR gene sequences. A later analysis assigned CDR3 sequences and most-parsimonious VDJ recombination scenarios with the TCRdist pipeline. In a later analysis, each TCR beta chain was defined by its CDR3 amino acid sequence together with its V-gene family, and reads lacking a unique V-gene family were excluded. To address suspected cross-contamination and a sequencing artifact, a later analysis removed approximately 600 highly shared, low-generation-probability nucleotide sequences. In a later analysis, a clonal expansion index for each public chain was calculated from normalized within-repertoire ranks of inferred template counts. Generation probabilities in a later analysis came from a VDJ recombination model fitted to out-of-frame rearrangements, and those results were checked against IGoR. In a later analysis, hypergeometric tests were used to score TCR-TCR, TCR-HLA and TCR-CMV co-occurrence, with a repertoire-size bias correction applied to TCR pairs. To estimate false discovery rates, a later analysis permuted the HLA or CMV assignments 20 times. In a later analysis, co-occurring TCRs were grouped using DBSCAN, and TCRdist sequence similarity was added for clustering within HLA-allele-positive subsets. Repertoires with fewer than 30,000 or more than 120,000 public chains were left out of co-occurrence clustering, as were about 5 repertoires with anomalous nucleotide sharing. In TCRdb, the immuneACCESS table is reduced to in-frame sequences with V and J assigned. These tables do not hold every clone; where another copy was compared, an unresolved V gene accounts for under half, and the others remain unexplained. V, J and clone size are taken as reported in that table, and D and trimming were inferred from the DNA itself. The table for this sample lists more than 110,000 clones; roughly 80% of them were counted only once. Of the sample, 4.9% falls within the top ten clones.

From the cysteine up to the phenylalanine, the CDR3 has a length of 15 residues. This entry keeps only the CDR3 DNA: 45 bases, framed from base 1. In the germline V gene, CDR1 corresponds to SGDLS and CDR2 to YYNGEE. V ends up 3 bases short and J 8 bases short, with an unmatched junction base count of 6. The sequence came from a woman in her 50s in good health and CMV-seronegative. The V gene is TRBV9 and the J gene is TRBJ2-1, with 12 bases aligning to TRBD2. Sequenced: PBMCs. The DNA reads as follows: TGTGCCAGCAGCGAGGGACTAGCGGGTATAGATGAGCAGTTCTTC. Protein translation: CASSEGLAGIDEQFF. Extended through the reference TRBV9 and TRBJ2-1 proteins, this CDR3 yields the full variable domain: DSGVTQTPKHLITATGQRVTLRCSPRSGDLSVYWYQQSLDQGLQFLIQYYNGEERAKGNILERFSAQQFPDLHSELNLSSLELGDSALYFCASSEGLAGIDEQFFGPGTRLTVL.